This T cell receptor (beta chain) was captured by sequencing in a study of T cell responses to AZD1222 COVID-19 vaccine. On this clone itself: No antigen is known for it.

V was clipped by 4 bases and J by 7 bases, with 14 bases between them. Germline V lookup: CDR1 MNHEY, CDR2 SVGAGI. The CDR3 spans 15 residues. Study-wide points: Among the donors, most were white British and more were female, and clonal diversity was possibly underestimated. Baseline testing showed seropositivity in only six AZD1222 recipients. Unmutated variant regions reportedly attract nearly half of all spike-specific TCRs. There were vaccine-associated CD4 TCRs across spike, dominant at 160-218 and 743-854.

Profiled with immunoSEQ multiplex PCR; TCRdb holds only in-frame clones, not every one. Of some 89,000 clones listed, over 85% are singletons. This chain uses TRBV6-5 with TRBJ1-6; perhaps TRBD1 as D (6 bases). The TCR originated in an adult in good health. Sequencing was performed on peripheral blood, taken on day 0 of AZD1222 vaccination. The CDR3 sequence: CASSLDRTANSPLHF. The CDR3 nucleotides are TGTGCCAGCAGTTTGGATAGGACAGCCAATTCACCCCTCCACTTT.